This entry lists 21 T cell receptor beta chains sequenced from one sample in a study of blood T cells in healthy people across ages. A second PCR, run for roughly 7 to 12 cycles, used a sample-barcoded 5' primer plus a J-beta primer mix. TCRdb re-derived calls from the 5' RACE reads in MiXCR, one entry per CDR3 protein. The sample yields over 1,500,000 distinct CDR3 sequences, roughly two fifths seen once. Material: blood. The receptors were sampled from a human donor in good health.

The chain links TRBV29-1 to TRBJ2-4, with a possible D match to TRBD2 (6 bases). The J call may be in error: the DNA end matches TRBJ2-7 better. CDR1 is SQVTM and CDR2 is ANQGSEA in the germline V gene. The CDR3 is made up of 13 amino acids. CDR3 loop: CSVEDGEVGEQYF. The CDR3 DNA reads TGCAGCGTTGAAGATGGGGAGGTAGGCGAGCAGTACTTC.

This chain connects TRBV13 to TRBJ1-5; TRBD1 aligns across 10 bases. This CDR3 region has 16 residues. Germline CDR1 reads PRHDT; CDR2 reads FYEKMQ (reference sequence). The V segment lost 3 bases and the J segment 7 bases; nucleotides outside the gene matches: 9. The CDR3 loop reads CASSFGDRGRWQPQHF. CDR3 sequence (DNA): TGTGCCAGCAGCTTCGGGGACAGGGGTCGTTGGCAGCCCCAGCATTTT.

This clonotype has more than one count but fewer than ten. The chain employs TRBV7-9 and TRBJ2-7, with D possibly TRBD1 on 6 matching bases. Trimming cost V 3 bases and J 3 bases, with 18 bases left between them. This CDR3 contains 16 residues. CDR1 is SEHNR, CDR2 FQNEAQ, per germline (reference sequence). CDR3 loop: CASSFYRQGFFYEQYF. Here the CDR3 DNA reads TGTGCCAGCAGCTTTTACCGGCAGGGGTTTTTCTACGAGCAGTACTTC.

The chain recombines TRBV5-1 with TRBJ1-2, with D possibly matching TRBD1 (6 bases). This CDR3 spans 14 amino acids. With 4 bases removed from V and 8 bases from J, the gap between germline ends came to 18 bases. Germline V gene data show CDR1 as SGHRS and CDR2 as YFSETQ. CDR3 in DNA: TGCGCCAGCAGCCCGGGAGGACAGATCTGGGGCTACACCTTC. This translates into CASSPGGQIWGYTF.

In this sample, this clonotype turned up once. The genes are TRBV5-1 and TRBJ2-3; 7 nucleotides agree with TRBD2. Germline CDR1 reads SGHRS; CDR2 reads YFSETQ. The V segment lost 4 bases and the J segment 0 bases; nucleotides outside the gene matches: 8. CDR3 length equals 16 residues. The CDR3 reads CASSPIAGTSTDTQYF. The CDR3 DNA is TGCGCCAGCAGCCCGATAGCGGGTACTAGCACAGATACGCAGTATTTT.

This rearrangement joins TRBV4-1 to TRBJ2-7; 8 bases map to TRBD1. The junction had 8 bases not matched to a gene; V was cut back by 6 bases and J by 1 base. Looked up from germline, CDR1 is MGHRA and CDR2 is YSYEKL. There are 15 residues in the CDR3. The CDR3, as DNA: TGCGCCAGCAGTATCGGACAGGGAAGGTCCTACGAGCAGTACTTC. Translating it yields CASSIGQGRSYEQYF.

The chain couples TRBV2 to TRBJ1-2; unclear D gene. The germline CDR1 and CDR2 sequences are SNHLY and FYNNEI. CDR3 length: 15 residues. The ends were cut back, 8 bases at V and 2 bases at J, with 18 bases in the middle. In DNA form, the CDR3 reads TGTGCCAGCCGTCGTTCCCTCGATCGGAACTATGGCTACACCTTC. Its translation: CASRRSLDRNYGYTF.

The table lists this clonotype with a few counts. The CDR3 sequence is CASSGSGQINTGELFF. The CDR3, as DNA: TGCGCCAGCAGCGGATCGGGACAGATTAACACCGGGGAGCTGTTTTTT. The chain is built from TRBV5-1 and TRBJ2-2, with 7 bases identical to TRBD1. The trim removed 4 bases at V and 2 bases at J, leaving 8 bases unmatched. The CDR3 runs 16 residues. Germline V gives CDR1 SGHRS, CDR2 YFSETQ.

Comments on this clonotype: The junction and the germline gene differ at one end; a read error may be behind it. The rearrangement links TRBV7-9 to TRBJ2-7; 7 bases align to TRBD2. The CDR3 is 12 residues long. The germline gives CDR1 SEHNR, CDR2 FQNEAQ (reference sequence). This CDR3 is CASRLGGGEQYF. CDR3 coding DNA: TGTGCCAGCAGATTAGGCGGGGGCGAGCAGTACTTC.

CDR3 region: CASSPDRDPGELFF. The CDR3 DNA sequence: TGTGCCAGCAGCCCTGACAGGGATCCCGGGGAGCTGTTTTTT. The chain links TRBV12-3 or TRBV12-4 to TRBJ2-2; TRBD1 matches at 7 bases. After removal of 6 bases from V and 6 bases from J, the junction contained 7 bases not matched to a gene. This CDR3 is 14 amino acids long.

This clonotype was observed a handful of times. V usage is TRBV15 and J usage is TRBJ2-7; D might be TRBD1 (8 bases). The ends were cut back, 5 bases at V and 6 bases at J, with 23 bases in the middle. The germline V gene has CDR1 LNHNV and CDR2 YYDKDF (reference sequence). The CDR3 length is 16 residues. CDR3 sequence: CATSGTKQGGGREQYF. The CDR3 DNA reads TGTGCCACCAGCGGAACGAAACAGGGGGGAGGGCGCGAGCAGTACTTC. Together with reference TRBV15 and TRBJ2-7, the CDR3 gives the full variable domain: DAMVIQNPRYQVTQFGKPVTLSCSQTLNHNVMYWYQQKSSQAPKLLFHYYDKDFNNEADTPDNFQSRRPNTSFCFLDIRSPGLGDTAMYLCATSGTKQGGGREQYFGPGTRLTVT.

Notes on this clonotype: At one end the junction does not follow the germline gene, possibly because of a read error. The J gene is TRBJ1-1, the V gene TRBV4-1; a weak D match, TRBD1 (6 bases). Germline V CDR1 and CDR2: MGHRA, YSYEKL. The CDR3 runs to 16 residues. CDR3 bases: TGCGCCGGCAGCCAAGAATCCGGACAGATGAACACTGAAGCTTTCTTT. This gives the protein CAGSQESGQMNTEAFF.

CDR3 amino acids: CASSLGGRDRSSYEQYF. CDR3 in DNA: TGTGCCAGCAGCTTAGGGGGTCGGGACAGAAGCTCCTACGAGCAGTACTTC. The rearrangement links TRBV7-6 to TRBJ2-7; 7 bases line up with TRBD1. CDR3 length equals 17 residues. V gave up 1 base and J gave up 0 bases; unmatched junction bases: 9. Looked up from germline, CDR1 is SGHVS and CDR2 is FNYEAQ.

This clonotype was recorded at least ten times. The V gene is TRBV7-2, the J gene TRBJ2-5; D remains unclear. The V gene lost 1 base and the J gene lost 0 bases, with 6 bases spanning the gap. CDR1 and CDR2 from the germline V gene are SGHTA and FQGNSA. The CDR3 is made up of 14 amino acids. CDR3 nucleotide sequence: TGTGCCAGCAGCTTAGACAGATACCAAGAGACCCAGTACTTC. It encodes CASSLDRYQETQYF. The variable domain in full, completed from reference TRBV7-2 and TRBJ2-5, reads GAGVSQSPSNKVTEKGKDVELRCDPISGHTALYWYRQSLGQGLEFLIYFQGNSAPDKSGLPSDRFSAERTGGSVSTLTIQRTQQEDSAVYLCASSLDRYQETQYFGPGTRLLVL.

This clonotype was found once. One junction end does not reproduce the germline sequence, and a read error may be involved. The chain is built from TRBV6-4 and TRBJ2-3; D might be TRBD2 (7 bases). This CDR3 has 15 amino acids. CDR1 and CDR2 (germline): MRHNA, SNTAGT. CDR3 residues: CASSDSGGAGDTPYF. The CDR3 DNA follows: TGTGCCAGTAGTGACTCTGGGGGGGCAGGAGATACGCCGTATTTT.

This chain joins TRBV6-5 and TRBJ2-7, with TRBD1 matching 9 bases. This CDR3 spans 14 amino acids. CDR1 MNHEY and CDR2 SVGAGI come from the germline V gene. Trimming removed 5 bases from V and 2 bases from J; junction bases left unmatched: 4. Here the CDR3 reads CASSAQGATYEQYF. The CDR3 DNA is TGTGCCAGCAGTGCACAGGGGGCGACCTACGAGCAGTACTTC.

The chain links TRBV7-9 to TRBJ1-3; D unclear. CDR1 SEHNR and CDR2 FQNEAQ come from the germline V gene (reference sequence). The CDR3 consists of 13 residues. The V end lost 5 bases, the J end lost 13 bases, and 18 bases lay between the germline ends. CDR3 sequence (DNA): TGTGCCAGCAGCCCCCAGTCAAGAGGTGGAATATATTTT. Translated: CASSPQSRGGIYF.

The chain combines TRBV7-9 with TRBJ2-7, with TRBD1 matching 8 bases. The CDR3 length is 15 residues. The J segment lost 3 bases and the V segment lost 1 base, leaving 5 bases of the junction unmatched. Germline assignment: CDR1 SEHNR and CDR2 FQNEAQ (reference sequence). This CDR3 is CASSLGDRRDYEQYF. Here the CDR3 DNA reads TGTGCCAGCAGCTTAGGGGACAGGCGCGACTACGAGCAGTACTTC. The whole variable domain, remainder taken from reference TRBV7-9 and TRBJ2-7, is DTGVSQNPRHKITKRGQNVTFRCDPISEHNRLYWYRQTLGQGPEFLTYFQNEAQLEKSRLLSDRFSAERPKGSFSTLEIQRTEQGDSAMYLCASSLGDRRDYEQYFGPGTRLTVT.

This clonotype was seen only a few times. The chain couples TRBV2 to TRBJ2-6; D perhaps matches TRBD1 (5 bases). Trimming removed 6 bases from V and 1 base from J, with 19 bases in between. This CDR3 is built from 18 residues. The V gene's germline CDR1 is SNHLY and CDR2 FYNNEI. The CDR3 is CASSVTLQVTSGANVLTF. CDR3 DNA: TGTGCCAGCAGCGTTACCTTACAGGTTACTTCTGGGGCCAACGTCCTGACTTTC.

V usage is TRBV10-3 and J usage is TRBJ1-2, with D possibly being TRBD1 (5 bases). The CDR3 runs 15 residues. Germline assignment: CDR1 ENHRY and CDR2 SYGVKD. V shed 2 bases and J shed 6 bases, with 16 bases lying between them. CDR3 nucleotide sequence: TGTGCCATCAGTGAGGATGGGGGTGAATTGGATGGCTACACCTTC. Protein: CAISEDGGELDGYTF.

This clonotype was counted once. The CDR3 DNA sequence: TGTGCCAGCAGTCGAGACCAAGGCGCTTCACCCCTCCACTTT. Protein product: CASSRDQGASPLHF. The rearrangement uses TRBV6-6 and TRBJ1-6; D gene ambiguous. Germline-derived CDR1 and CDR2 are MNHNY and SVGAGI (reference sequence). V lost 5 bases and J lost 9, with 14 bases in between. The CDR3 is 14 amino acids.